This entry lists 4 T cell receptor beta chains sequenced from one sample in a study of PD-L1 blockade in urothelial cancer. The protocol was immunoSEQ multiplex PCR, while the TCRdb copy is restricted to in-frame clones and leaves out a portion. The sample consists of tens of thousands of clones, approximately 84% of them appearing once. Sequenced material: PBMCs, taken around atezolizumab (anti-PD-L1) treatment. Receptors originate from a man aged 55 to 70 with urothelial cancer.

The chain uses TRBV6-4 and TRBJ1-2; maybe TRBD1 (5 bases). Germline loops: CDR1 MRHNA, CDR2 SNTAGT. Trimming stripped 6 bases from V and 7 bases from J, with 21 bases between. The CDR3 totals 15 residues. CDR3 coding DNA: TGTGCCAGCAGAAAGGATCACTTAGGGGCTGGTGGCTACACCTTC. Encoded protein: CASRKDHLGAGGYTF.

CDR3 residues: CASSVAVTPSNPEQFF. The CDR3 coding sequence is TGTGCCAGCAGCGTAGCTGTGACACCAAGTAATCCTGAGCAGTTCTTC. The chain employs TRBV9 and TRBJ2-1; D unclear. The CDR3 sequence is 16 residues long. Germline V CDR1 and CDR2: SGDLS, YYNGEE. V lost 0 bases to trimming and J lost 9 bases, with 19 bases between them.

The chain combines TRBV6-1 with TRBJ2-2; D not resolved. CDR3 length: 13 amino acids. V gave up 4 bases and J gave up 9 bases, with 12 bases separating them. Germline V gene sequence: CDR1 MNHNS, CDR2 SASEGT. In nucleotides, the CDR3 is TGTGCCAGCAGTGGCCCAGCGCACCGGGAGCTGTTTTTT. Its translation: CASSGPAHRELFF.

This rearrangement joins TRBV29-1 to TRBJ2-2; a possible D gene is TRBD1 (6 bases). The CDR3 covers 13 residues. The germline V gene has CDR1 SQVTM and CDR2 ANQGSEA. The germline V and J ends were trimmed by 6 bases and 4 bases, with 12 bases remaining between them. The CDR3 DNA follows: TGCAGCGTGCAGCAGGGGACCACCGGGGAGCTGTTTTTT. The encoded protein is CSVQQGTTGELFF.